This T cell receptor (beta chain) was recorded in a study of high-grade serous ovarian cancer treatment subgroups. Tumor samples were taken before definitive surgery or chemotherapy. TCRdb keeps only in-frame clones here, not all; method: immunoSEQ multiplex PCR. There are 12,000 to 15,000 clones in the sample; approximately 87% occur only once, and around 6.4% lies in the top ten. This TCR came from a human donor with high-grade serous ovarian cancer. Material: tumor tissue.

Here the CDR3 reads CASSGGQGTSPLHF. In DNA, the CDR3 is TGCGCCAGCAGCGGGGGACAGGGAACTTCGCCCCTCCACTTT. This chain uses TRBV5-1 with TRBJ1-6, with TRBD1 identical over 9 bases. This CDR3 comprises 14 residues. CDR1 is SGHRS and CDR2 is YFSETQ in the germline V gene. V lost 4 bases to trimming and J lost 13 bases; unmatched junction nucleotides: 9.